Listed here are 23 T cell receptor beta chains from one sample, sequenced in a study of blood T cell repertoires in COVID-19. Method: immunoSEQ multiplex PCR; TCRdb's copy keeps in-frame clones and lacks some. The sample has approximately 190,000 clones, around 83% seen once. The sequenced sample was peripheral blood. These receptor sequences come from a woman in her forties with acute or convalescent COVID-19.

The rearrangement joins TRBV10-3 to TRBJ1-1, with 7 positions matching TRBD1. CDR3 size: 13 residues. Germline CDR1 ENHRY, CDR2 SYGVKD. The J segment lost 6 bases and the V segment lost 10 bases, leaving 11 bases of the junction unmatched. The CDR3 sequence is CATTRQGNAEAFF. The CDR3 DNA reads TGTGCCACCACCCGACAGGGCAACGCTGAAGCTTTCTTT.

This CDR3 reads CASSLGLSGGHTQYF. In DNA, the CDR3 is TGTGCCAGCAGCTTAGGACTTAGCGGGGGCCATACGCAGTATTTT. V and J are TRBV7-2 and TRBJ2-3; 9 nucleotides agree with TRBD2. Unmatched junction bases numbered 6, after V lost 1 base and J lost 7 bases. This CDR3 region has 15 residues. CDR1 SGHTA and CDR2 FQGNSA come from the germline V gene.

V and J are TRBV6-5 and TRBJ2-5, with 11 positions matching TRBD2. Trimming cost V 10 bases and J 9 bases; bases outside gene matches: 10. The CDR3 covers 13 residues. From germline, CDR1 is MNHEY and CDR2 SVGAGI. The CDR3 sequence: CATVSGRAPPQYF. The CDR3 nucleotides read TGTGCCACCGTTAGCGGGAGGGCCCCCCCCCAGTACTTC.

The chain carries TRBV5-4 and TRBJ2-7; 7 nucleotides align to TRBD2. Trimming at V came to 0 bases and at J to 4 bases, leaving 7 bases not matched to a gene. CDR3 length equals 15 residues. Germline V gene data show CDR1 as SGHNT and CDR2 as YYREEE (reference sequence). In nucleotides, the CDR3 is TGTGCCAGCAGCTTGGGTTGGGAGGGAGCATACGAGCAGTACTTC. It encodes CASSLGWEGAYEQYF. The full variable domain, its missing parts supplied by reference TRBV5-4 and TRBJ2-7, is ETGVTQSPTHLIKTRGQQVTLRCSSQSGHNTVSWYQQALGQGPQFIFQYYREEENGRGNFPPRFSGLQFPNYSSELNVNALELDDSALYLCASSLGWEGAYEQYFGPGTRLTVT.

In this sample, this clone turned up a few times. The rearrangement joins TRBV5-1 to TRBJ2-6; D not certain. The V end lost 0 bases, the J end lost 0 bases, and 7 bases lay between the germline ends. This CDR3 is built from 16 residues. CDR1 and CDR2 from the germline V gene are SGHRS and YFSETQ. CDR3 amino acids: CASSLGPSSGANVLTF. CDR3 DNA: TGCGCCAGCAGCTTGGGTCCCAGCTCTGGGGCCAACGTCCTGACTTTC. The variable domain in full, with the rest retrieved from reference TRBV5-1 and TRBJ2-6, is KAGVTQTPRYLIKTRGQQVTLSCSPISGHRSVSWYQQTPGQGLQFLFEYFSETQRNKGNFPGRFSGRQFSNSRSEMNVSTLELGDSALYLCASSLGPSSGANVLTFGAGSRLTVL.

The V gene is TRBV27, the J gene TRBJ1-4, with D tentatively TRBD1 (5 bases). This CDR3 is built from 14 residues. CDR1 MNHEY and CDR2 SMNVEV come from the germline V gene (reference sequence). V lost 6 bases, J lost 3 bases, and 11 bases lay in between. CDR3 protein: CASRLGQANEKLFF. The CDR3 bases are TGTGCCAGCAGGCTGGGGCAGGCTAATGAAAAACTGTTTTTT.

The chain joins TRBV19 to TRBJ1-4; D possibly corresponds to TRBD1 (6 bases). The germline V gene has CDR1 LNHDA and CDR2 SQIVND (reference sequence). Deletions cut 7 bases from V and 4 bases from J, with 16 bases between. The CDR3 extends over 15 amino acids. CDR3 sequence (DNA): TGTGCCAGTAATTCCCTGGACAGCCTTAATGAAAAACTGTTTTTT. Translating gives CASNSLDSLNEKLFF.

CDR3: CASSLGFLGTVNEKLFF. CDR3 in DNA: TGCGCCAGCAGCCTTGGGTTTTTGGGGACAGTTAATGAAAAACTGTTTTTT. The gene calls are TRBV5-1 and TRBJ1-4; 7 bases align to TRBD1. The CDR3 consists of 17 residues. J lost 4 bases, V lost 4 bases, and 13 bases had no gene match. Germline CDR1 SGHRS, CDR2 YFSETQ.

The J gene is TRBJ1-1, the V gene TRBV7-8, with TRBD1 as a possible D gene (5 bases). This CDR3 has 13 amino acids. CDR1 SGHVS and CDR2 FQNEAQ come from the germline V gene. Between the trimmed V and J ends, which lost 1 base and 5 bases, there was a span of 8 bases. This CDR3 reads CASSLGRQTEAFF. The CDR3 nucleotides read TGTGCCAGCAGCTTAGGGCGACAGACTGAAGCTTTCTTT.

J is TRBJ2-7 and V is TRBV13, with D possibly matching TRBD2 (6 bases). This CDR3 has 14 amino acids. Germline assignment: CDR1 PRHDT and CDR2 FYEKMQ (reference sequence). The V end lost 2 bases, the J end lost 2 bases, and 10 bases lay between the germline ends. CDR3: CASSLPGETYEQYF. DNA of the CDR3: TGTGCCAGCAGCTTACCGGGGGAGACCTACGAGCAGTACTTC. Complete variable domain (other parts from reference TRBV13 and TRBJ2-7): AAGVIQSPRHLIKEKRETATLKCYPIPRHDTVYWYQQGPGQDPQFLISFYEKMQSDKGSIPDRFSAQQFSDYHSELNMSSLELGDSALYFCASSLPGETYEQYFGPGTRLTVT.

The rearrangement links TRBV7-2 to TRBJ2-3; 7 bases are shared with TRBD2. With 0 bases clipped from V and 2 bases from J, the junction kept 2 bases outside the gene matches. The CDR3 runs 15 residues. Germline-derived CDR1 and CDR2 are SGHTA and FQGNSA. The CDR3: CASSLAGGSTDTQYF. In nucleotides, the CDR3 is TGTGCCAGCAGCTTAGCGGGAGGGTCCACAGATACGCAGTATTTT.

This rearrangement joins TRBV2 to TRBJ2-7; 11 nucleotides line up with TRBD1. The CDR3 contains 16 residues. Germline-derived CDR1 and CDR2 are SNHLY and FYNNEI. Trimming at V came to 3 bases and at J to 7 bases, leaving 11 bases not matched to a gene. DNA of the CDR3: TGTGCCAGCAGTGATGGGACAGGGGGAAGTTTACTTGAGCAGTACTTC. The encoded protein is CASSDGTGGSLLEQYF.

The chain employs TRBV2 and TRBJ1-5; D call uncertain. Germline V gives CDR1 SNHLY, CDR2 FYNNEI. V was shortened by 3 bases and J by 1 base, with 10 bases between the two germline ends. CDR3 length: 15 residues. CDR3 nucleotide sequence: TGTGCCAGCAGTGAGGCCGACTTAAGCAATCAGCCCCAGCATTTT. Protein sequence: CASSEADLSNQPQHF.

This clone was seen a few times. The CDR3 nucleotides are TGTGCCAGCAGCTCAATAGATAATTCACCCCTCCACTTT. This translates into CASSSIDNSPLHF. The chain recombines TRBV5-4 with TRBJ1-6; D unresolved. Germline loops: CDR1 SGHNT, CDR2 YYREEE (reference sequence). This CDR3 region has 13 residues. The ends were cut back, 3 bases at V and 5 bases at J, with 6 bases in the middle.

This clone was detected once. V gene TRBV19 combines with J gene TRBJ2-2; 12 positions match TRBD2. V shed 3 bases, J shed 5 bases, and the junction held 10 bases outside the gene matches. Germline V gene lookup returns CDR1 LNHDA and CDR2 SQIVND (reference sequence). The CDR3 consists of 18 residues. The CDR3 DNA reads TGTGCCAGTAGTATTGCGCCTAGCGGGGGGGCCTTTACCGGGGAGCTGTTTTTT. Encoded protein: CASSIAPSGGAFTGELFF.

The chain carries TRBV24-1 and TRBJ1-5, with D possibly being TRBD1 (5 bases). Trimming cost V 6 bases and J 2 bases, with 13 bases left between them. There are 15 residues in the CDR3. Germline V gene data show CDR1 as KGHDR and CDR2 as SFDVKD. CDR3 protein: CATSYSGAGNQPQHF. The CDR3 DNA sequence: TGTGCCACCAGTTACAGCGGGGCGGGCAATCAGCCCCAGCATTTT.

The chain uses TRBV2 and TRBJ1-2, with TRBD1 as a possible D gene (5 bases). The CDR3 spans 14 residues. Deletions cut 6 bases from V and 5 bases from J, with 16 bases between. Looked up from germline, CDR1 is SNHLY and CDR2 is FYNNEI. This CDR3 reads CASSRASGGYGYTF. CDR3 nucleotides: TGTGCCAGCAGCCGGGCCTCCGGGGGTTATGGCTACACCTTC.

In its sample, this clone was seen once. CDR3 DNA sequence: TGTGCCAGCAGCTCCGCGGACAGGGAAGAGACCCAGTACTTC. It encodes CASSSADREETQYF. V gene TRBV7-9 combines with J gene TRBJ2-5; 8 bases line up with TRBD1. Looked up from germline, CDR1 is SEHNR and CDR2 is FQNEAQ (reference sequence). The CDR3 extends over 14 amino acids. The J segment lost 3 bases and the V segment lost 4 bases, leaving 4 bases of the junction unmatched.

V and J are TRBV5-5 and TRBJ1-2; 7 bases line up with TRBD1. V lost 3 bases to trimming and J lost 4 bases; unmatched junction nucleotides: 3. CDR3 length equals 13 residues. CDR1 and CDR2 (germline): SGHKS, YYEKEE (reference sequence). CDR3 bases: TGTGCCAGCAGCTCAACAGGGGTCTATGGCTACACCTTC. Its translation: CASSSTGVYGYTF.

This chain links TRBV5-1 with TRBJ1-4; 9 nucleotides line up with TRBD1. The CDR3 consists of 18 residues. The trim removed 0 bases at V and 8 bases at J, leaving 14 bases unmatched. In germline, CDR1 is SGHRS, CDR2 YFSETQ. CDR3 nucleotides: TGCGCCAGCAGCTTGGCCCCAGACCGGACAGGGGAGAGAGAAAAACTGTTTTTT. This sequence encodes CASSLAPDRTGEREKLFF.

This rearrangement joins TRBV13 to TRBJ2-1; the D gene is possibly TRBD1 (6 bases). The ends were cut back, 5 bases at V and 3 bases at J, with 14 bases in the middle. CDR1 PRHDT and CDR2 FYEKMQ come from the germline V gene (reference sequence). The CDR3 contains 15 residues. CDR3 sequence reads: CASSLPDSNYNEQFF. The CDR3 region has the DNA TGTGCCAGCAGCCTCCCGGACAGCAACTACAATGAGCAGTTCTTC.

This rearrangement joins TRBV11-2 to TRBJ1-1; D ambiguous. CDR1 is SGHAT, CDR2 FQNNGV, per germline. This CDR3 has 13 residues. Trimming took 1 base from V and 8 from J, leaving 11 bases between them. The CDR3 region has the DNA TGTGCCAGCAGCTTAGTTGCCAGAGGAGAAGCTTTCTTT. Protein product: CASSLVARGEAFF.

The V gene is TRBV5-5, the J gene TRBJ1-5; D might be TRBD1 (5 bases). Trimming pared 3 bases from V and 7 bases from J, leaving 11 bases between. This CDR3 spans 13 amino acids. CDR1 and CDR2 from the germline V gene are SGHKS and YYEKEE (reference sequence). CDR3 protein: CASSSGGEQPQHF. CDR3 DNA sequence: TGTGCCAGCAGCTCCGGGGGAGAGCAGCCCCAGCATTTT.